This T cell receptor (beta chain) stems from a study of blood T cell repertoires in COVID-19 (TCRdb year 2020). About the study as a whole: The collaborator samples originated in the United States, Italy and Spain and spanned the acute and convalescent phases of COVID-19. The repertoires were made available in a free public database intended to serve as a resource for research on the immune response to SARS-CoV-2. Deeply sampled blood TCRbeta repertoires from subjects exposed to, actively infected with, or recovered from COVID-19 were included in the dataset. The material from the prospective study consisted of cDNA or gDNA derived from T cells, B-cell-depleted T cells, or PBMCs. Samples were obtained from the ongoing ImmuneRACE study (first 160 participants) and from 1,254 subjects provided by 6 global collaborators. Where available, HLA class I and class II types were obtained from metadata supplied by the sample provider rather than from assay-based typing. The sample metadata nearly always contained a de-identified subject ID, COVID-19 status, age in years and sex.

TCRbeta CDR3 regions were amplified from genomic DNA by means of the immunoSEQ Assay, a bias-controlled multiplex PCR. The authors processed their data as follows. The number of nucleated cells in each sample was estimated by amplification of reference gene primers within the assay. To quantify the absolute abundance of each unique TCRbeta CDR3 rearrangement, sequence reads were collapsed and filtered. For each sample, productive Simpson clonality was calculated as the square root of Simpson's diversity index across productive rearrangements. TCRdb limited this immuneACCESS table to in-frame rearrangements with V and J called. A share of clones is missing; checked studies link under half to unresolved V genes, and the rest is unexplained. V and J calls plus clone size are reproduced from that table; the DNA served to infer D and trimming. The sample table records hundreds of thousands of clones; roughly 89% of these occur just once. In total, the top ten clones hold less than 15% of the sample.

The CDR3 starts with the cysteine, ends with the phenylalanine, and has 14 residues. Left in the record is the CDR3 DNA by itself, 42 bases read in frame from the first base. The germline V gene specifies LGHNA as CDR1 and YSLEER as CDR2. Between the V and J ends, shortened by 0 bases and 5 bases respectively, the junction contains 5 bases. The paper's findings and limits, for the study overall: The amount of clinical and demographic metadata varied by source and participant and was provided uncurated.

Participants in the prospective study were aged about 18 to 95 years, lived in 20 to 25 United States geographic areas, and enrolled through a virtual design. Cohort assignment in the prospective study relied on participant-reported clinical history from a screening survey and a study questionnaire. Exposed participants had been in contact, within 2 weeks of entering the study, with a person who had a PCR-confirmed or clinician-diagnosed case of COVID-19. Each participant in the prospective study had whole blood, serum and a nasopharyngeal or oropharyngeal swab collected by mobile phlebotomists. Over a 2-month period, participants in the prospective study had the option of providing additional blood draws and questionnaires. Prospective study blood samples were shipped either frozen or at room temperature before DNA extraction. As concerns this clone: It has no known antigen specificity. Per-base quality was not reported, and no clone a single base away is much larger than it.

Sample: PBMCs or T cells enriched from blood (not recorded which). The clonotype comes from a man aged 30 to 39 who had been exposed to COVID-19. The chain couples TRBV4-3 to TRBJ1-6; the D gene is not confidently resolved. The nucleotides read TGCGCCAGCAGCCAAGATCCCAATAATTCACCCCTCCACTTT. Its protein is CASSQDPNNSPLHF.